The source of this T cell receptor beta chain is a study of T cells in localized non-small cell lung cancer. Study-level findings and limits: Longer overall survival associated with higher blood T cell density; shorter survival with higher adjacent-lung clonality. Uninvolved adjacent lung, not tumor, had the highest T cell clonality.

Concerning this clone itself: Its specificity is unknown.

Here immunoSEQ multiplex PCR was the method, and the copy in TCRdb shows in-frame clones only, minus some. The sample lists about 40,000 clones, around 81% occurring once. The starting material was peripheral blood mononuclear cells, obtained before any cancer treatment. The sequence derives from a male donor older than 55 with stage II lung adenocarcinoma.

In nucleotides, the CDR3 is TGCGCCAGCAGCTTGTCAGGGGACGAAAGGGGCTACACCTTC. Residues: CASSLSGDERGYTF. The V and J genes are TRBV5-1 and TRBJ1-2; tentative D call: TRBD1 (6 bases). The V and J ends lost 1 base and 8 bases respectively, with 15 bases between them. The CDR3 covers 14 residues. Per the germline V gene, CDR1 is SGHRS and CDR2 is YFSETQ.